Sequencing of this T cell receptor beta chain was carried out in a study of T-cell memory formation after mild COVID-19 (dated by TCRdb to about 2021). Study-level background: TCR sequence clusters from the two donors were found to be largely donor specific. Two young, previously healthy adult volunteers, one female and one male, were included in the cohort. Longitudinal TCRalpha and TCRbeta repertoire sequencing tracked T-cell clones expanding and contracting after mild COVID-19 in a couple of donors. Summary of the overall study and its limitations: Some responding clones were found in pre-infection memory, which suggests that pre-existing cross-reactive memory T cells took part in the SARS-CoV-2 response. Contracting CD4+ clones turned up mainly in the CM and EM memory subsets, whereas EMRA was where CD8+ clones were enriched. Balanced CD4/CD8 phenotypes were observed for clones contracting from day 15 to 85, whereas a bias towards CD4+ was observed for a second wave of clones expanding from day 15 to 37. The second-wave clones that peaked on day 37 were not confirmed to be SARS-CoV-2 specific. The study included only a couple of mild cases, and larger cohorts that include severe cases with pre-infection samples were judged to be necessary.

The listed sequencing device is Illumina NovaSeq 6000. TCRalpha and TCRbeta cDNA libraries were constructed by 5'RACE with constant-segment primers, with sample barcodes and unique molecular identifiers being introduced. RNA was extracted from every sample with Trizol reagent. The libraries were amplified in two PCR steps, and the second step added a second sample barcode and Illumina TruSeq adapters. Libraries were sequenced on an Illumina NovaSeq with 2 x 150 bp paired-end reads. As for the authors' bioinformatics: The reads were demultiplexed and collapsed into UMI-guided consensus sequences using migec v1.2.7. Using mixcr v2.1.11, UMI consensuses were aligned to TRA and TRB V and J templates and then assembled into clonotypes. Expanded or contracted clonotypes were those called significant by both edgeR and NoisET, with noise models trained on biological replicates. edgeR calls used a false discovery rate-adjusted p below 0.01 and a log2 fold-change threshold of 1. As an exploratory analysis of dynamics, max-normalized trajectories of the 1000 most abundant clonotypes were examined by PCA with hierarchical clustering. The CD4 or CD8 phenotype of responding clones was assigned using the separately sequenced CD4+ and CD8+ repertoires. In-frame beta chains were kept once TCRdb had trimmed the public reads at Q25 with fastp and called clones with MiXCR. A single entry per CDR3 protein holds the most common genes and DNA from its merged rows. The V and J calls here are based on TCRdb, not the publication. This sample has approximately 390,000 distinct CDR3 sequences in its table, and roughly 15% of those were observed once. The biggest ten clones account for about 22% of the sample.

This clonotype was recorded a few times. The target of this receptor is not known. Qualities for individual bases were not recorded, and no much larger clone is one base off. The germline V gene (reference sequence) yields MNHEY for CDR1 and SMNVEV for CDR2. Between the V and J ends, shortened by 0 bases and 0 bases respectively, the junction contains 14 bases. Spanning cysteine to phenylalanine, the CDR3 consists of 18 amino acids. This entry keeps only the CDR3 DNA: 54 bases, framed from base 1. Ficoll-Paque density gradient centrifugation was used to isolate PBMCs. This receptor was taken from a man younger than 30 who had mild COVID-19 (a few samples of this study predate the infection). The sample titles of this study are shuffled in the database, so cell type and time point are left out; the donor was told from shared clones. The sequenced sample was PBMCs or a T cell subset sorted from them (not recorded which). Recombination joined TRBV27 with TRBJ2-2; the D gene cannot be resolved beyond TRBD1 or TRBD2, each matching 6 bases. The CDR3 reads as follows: CASSLSIGGGANTGELFF. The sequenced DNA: TGTGCCAGCAGTTTATCGATTGGAGGGGGTGCGAACACCGGGGAGCTGTTTTTT.